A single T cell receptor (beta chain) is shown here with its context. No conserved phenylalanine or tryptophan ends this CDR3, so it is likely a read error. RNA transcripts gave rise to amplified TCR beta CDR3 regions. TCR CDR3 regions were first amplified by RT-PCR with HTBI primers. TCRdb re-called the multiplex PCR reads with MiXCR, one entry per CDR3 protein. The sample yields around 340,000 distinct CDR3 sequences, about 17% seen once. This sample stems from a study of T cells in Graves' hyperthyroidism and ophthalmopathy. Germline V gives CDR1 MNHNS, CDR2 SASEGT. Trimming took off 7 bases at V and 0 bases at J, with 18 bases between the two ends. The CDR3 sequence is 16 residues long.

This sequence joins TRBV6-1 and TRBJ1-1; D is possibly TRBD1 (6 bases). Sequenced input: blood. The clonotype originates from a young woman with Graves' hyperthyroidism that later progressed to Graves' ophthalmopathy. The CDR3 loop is CASTRSPGAVNTEAFS. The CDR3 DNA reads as TGTGCCAGCACTAGAAGCCCGGGGGCAGTGAACACTGAAGCTTTCTCT.